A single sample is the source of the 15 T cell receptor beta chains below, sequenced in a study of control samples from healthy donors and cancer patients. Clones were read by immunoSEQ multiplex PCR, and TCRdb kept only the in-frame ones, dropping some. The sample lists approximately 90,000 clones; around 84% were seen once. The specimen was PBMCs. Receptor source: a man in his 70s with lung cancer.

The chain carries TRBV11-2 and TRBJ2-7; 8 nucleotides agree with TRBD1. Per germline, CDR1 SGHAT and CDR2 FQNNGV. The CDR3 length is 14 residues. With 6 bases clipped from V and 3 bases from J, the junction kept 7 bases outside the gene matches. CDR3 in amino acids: CASSPSTGGYEQYF. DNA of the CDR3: TGTGCCAGCAGTCCAAGTACAGGGGGCTACGAGCAGTACTTC.

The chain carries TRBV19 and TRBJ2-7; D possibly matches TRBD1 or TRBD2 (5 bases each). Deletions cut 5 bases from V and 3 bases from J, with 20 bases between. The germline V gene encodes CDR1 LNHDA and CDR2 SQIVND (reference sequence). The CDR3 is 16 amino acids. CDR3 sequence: CASSPSRGRDGYEQYF. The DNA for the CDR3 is TGTGCCAGTAGTCCCTCACGGGGCAGGGATGGCTACGAGCAGTACTTC.

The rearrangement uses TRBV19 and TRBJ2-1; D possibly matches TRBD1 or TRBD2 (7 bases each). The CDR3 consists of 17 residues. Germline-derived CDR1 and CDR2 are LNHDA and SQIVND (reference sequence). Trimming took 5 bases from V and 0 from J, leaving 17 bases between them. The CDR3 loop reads CASSSGRGLSSYNEQFF. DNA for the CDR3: TGTGCCAGTAGTTCGGGGAGGGGGCTGAGCTCCTACAATGAGCAGTTCTTC.

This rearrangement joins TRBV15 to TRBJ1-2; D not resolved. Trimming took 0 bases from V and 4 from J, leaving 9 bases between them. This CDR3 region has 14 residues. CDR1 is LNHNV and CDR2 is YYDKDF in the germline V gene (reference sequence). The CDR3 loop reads CATSRDGRLYGYTF. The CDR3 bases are TGTGCCACCAGCAGAGACGGCCGCCTCTATGGCTACACCTTC. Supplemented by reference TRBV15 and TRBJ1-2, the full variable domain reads DAMVIQNPRYQVTQFGKPVTLSCSQTLNHNVMYWYQQKSSQAPKLLFHYYDKDFNNEADTPDNFQSRRPNTSFCFLDIRSPGLGDTAMYLCATSRDGRLYGYTFGSGTRLTVV.

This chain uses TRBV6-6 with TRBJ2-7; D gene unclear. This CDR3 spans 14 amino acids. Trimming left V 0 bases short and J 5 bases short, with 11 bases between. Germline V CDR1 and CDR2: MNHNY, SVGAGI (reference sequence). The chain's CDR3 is CASSYSGPYDEQYF. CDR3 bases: TGTGCCAGCAGTTACTCGGGTCCGTACGACGAGCAGTACTTC.

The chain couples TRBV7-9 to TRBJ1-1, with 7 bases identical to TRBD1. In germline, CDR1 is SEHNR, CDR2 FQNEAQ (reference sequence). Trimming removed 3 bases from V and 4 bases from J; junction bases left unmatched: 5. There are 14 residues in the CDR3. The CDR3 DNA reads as TGTGCCAGCAGCTTCGACAGGGTGGGCACTGAAGCTTTCTTT. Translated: CASSFDRVGTEAFF.

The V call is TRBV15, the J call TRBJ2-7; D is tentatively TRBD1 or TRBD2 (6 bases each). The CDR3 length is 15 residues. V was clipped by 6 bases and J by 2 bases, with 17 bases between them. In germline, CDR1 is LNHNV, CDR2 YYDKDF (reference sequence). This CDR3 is CATRGAGGPTYEQYF. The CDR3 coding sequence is TGTGCCACCAGAGGGGCCGGGGGCCCCACCTACGAGCAGTACTTC.

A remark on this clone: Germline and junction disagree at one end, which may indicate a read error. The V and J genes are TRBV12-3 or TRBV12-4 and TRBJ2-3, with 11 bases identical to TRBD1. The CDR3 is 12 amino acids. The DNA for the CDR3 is TGTGCCAGCAGTTTTAGGACAGGGGGCGCGAATTTT. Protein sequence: CASSFRTGGANF.

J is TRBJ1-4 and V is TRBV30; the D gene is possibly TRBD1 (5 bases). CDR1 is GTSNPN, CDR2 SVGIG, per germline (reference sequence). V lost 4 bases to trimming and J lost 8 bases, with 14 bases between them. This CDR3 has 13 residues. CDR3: CAWISQDGEKLFF. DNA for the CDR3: TGTGCCTGGATTTCACAGGACGGAGAAAAACTGTTTTTT.

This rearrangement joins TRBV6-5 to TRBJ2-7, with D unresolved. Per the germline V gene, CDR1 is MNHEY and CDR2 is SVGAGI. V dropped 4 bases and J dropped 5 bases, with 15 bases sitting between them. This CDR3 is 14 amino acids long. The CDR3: CASSSDAPGHEQYF. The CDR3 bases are TGTGCCAGCAGTTCGGACGCCCCCGGCCACGAGCAGTACTTC.

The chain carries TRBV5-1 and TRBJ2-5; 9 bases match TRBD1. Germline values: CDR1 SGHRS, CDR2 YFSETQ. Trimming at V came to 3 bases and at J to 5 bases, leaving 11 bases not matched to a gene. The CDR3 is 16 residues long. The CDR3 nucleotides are TGCGCCAGCAGCTCTAATTTACAGGGGGCGAGGGAGACCCAGTACTTC. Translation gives CASSSNLQGARETQYF. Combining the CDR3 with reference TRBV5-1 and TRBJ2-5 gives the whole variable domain KAGVTQTPRYLIKTRGQQVTLSCSPISGHRSVSWYQQTPGQGLQFLFEYFSETQRNKGNFPGRFSGRQFSNSRSEMNVSTLELGDSALYLCASSSNLQGARETQYFGPGTRLLVL.

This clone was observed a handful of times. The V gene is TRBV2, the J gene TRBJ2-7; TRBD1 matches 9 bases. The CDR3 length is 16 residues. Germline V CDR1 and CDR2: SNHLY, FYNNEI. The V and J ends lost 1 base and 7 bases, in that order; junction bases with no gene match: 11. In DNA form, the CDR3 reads TGTGCCAGCAGTGAAGGGGGGACAGGGCTTGCCTGGGAGCAGTACTTC. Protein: CASSEGGTGLAWEQYF.

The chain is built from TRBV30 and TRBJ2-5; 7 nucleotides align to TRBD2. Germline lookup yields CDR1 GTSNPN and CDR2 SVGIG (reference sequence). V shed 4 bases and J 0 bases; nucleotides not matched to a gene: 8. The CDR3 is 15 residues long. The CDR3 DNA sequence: TGTGCCTGGAATGGAGCCGGGGGGTACCAAGAGACCCAGTACTTC. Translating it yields CAWNGAGGYQETQYF. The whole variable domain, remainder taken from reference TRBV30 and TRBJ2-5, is SQTIHQWPATLVQPVGSPLSLECTVEGTSNPNLYWYRQAAGRGLQLLFYSVGIGQISSEVPQNLSASRPQDRQFILSSKKLLLSDSGFYLCAWNGAGGYQETQYFGPGTRLLVL.

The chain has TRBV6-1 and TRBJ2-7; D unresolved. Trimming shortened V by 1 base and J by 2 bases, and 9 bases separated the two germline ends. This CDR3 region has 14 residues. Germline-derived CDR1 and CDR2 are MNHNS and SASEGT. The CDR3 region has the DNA TGTGCCAGCAGTGAAGTTGGGGAAGCCTACGAGCAGTACTTC. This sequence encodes CASSEVGEAYEQYF.

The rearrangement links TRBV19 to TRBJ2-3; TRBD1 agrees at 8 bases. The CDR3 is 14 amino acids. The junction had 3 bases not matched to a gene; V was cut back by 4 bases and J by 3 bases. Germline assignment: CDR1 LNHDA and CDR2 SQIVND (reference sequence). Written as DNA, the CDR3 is TGTGCCAGTAGTAGTGGACAGGGAACAGATACGCAGTATTTT. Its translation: CASSSGQGTDTQYF.